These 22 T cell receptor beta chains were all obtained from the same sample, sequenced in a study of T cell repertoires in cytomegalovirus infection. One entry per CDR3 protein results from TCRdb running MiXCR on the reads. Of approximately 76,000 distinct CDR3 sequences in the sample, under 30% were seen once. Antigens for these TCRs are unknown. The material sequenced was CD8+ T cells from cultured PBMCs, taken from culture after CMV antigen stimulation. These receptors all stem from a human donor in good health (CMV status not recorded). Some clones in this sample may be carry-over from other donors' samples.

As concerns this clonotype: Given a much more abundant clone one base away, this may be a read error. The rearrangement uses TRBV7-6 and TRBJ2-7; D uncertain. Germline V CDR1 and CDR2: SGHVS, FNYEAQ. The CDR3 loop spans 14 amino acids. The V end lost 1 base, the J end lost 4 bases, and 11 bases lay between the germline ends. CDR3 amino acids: CASSLDVAIYEQYF. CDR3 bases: TGTGCCAGCAGCTTAGATGTGGCTATATACGAGCAGTACTTC.

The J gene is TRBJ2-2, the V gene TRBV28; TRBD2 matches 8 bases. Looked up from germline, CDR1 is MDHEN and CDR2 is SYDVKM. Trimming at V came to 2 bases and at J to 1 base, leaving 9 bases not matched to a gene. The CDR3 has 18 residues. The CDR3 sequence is CASSLAGLEPLNTGELFF. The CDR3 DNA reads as TGTGCCAGCAGTTTAGCGGGACTAGAGCCCTTGAACACCGGGGAGCTGTTTTTT.

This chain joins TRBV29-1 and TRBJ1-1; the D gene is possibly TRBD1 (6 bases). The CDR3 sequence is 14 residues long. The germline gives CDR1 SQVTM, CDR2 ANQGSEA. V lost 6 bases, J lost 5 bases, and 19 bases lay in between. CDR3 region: CSVAPTQGHTEAFF. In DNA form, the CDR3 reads TGCAGCGTAGCCCCCACACAGGGTCATACTGAAGCTTTCTTT.

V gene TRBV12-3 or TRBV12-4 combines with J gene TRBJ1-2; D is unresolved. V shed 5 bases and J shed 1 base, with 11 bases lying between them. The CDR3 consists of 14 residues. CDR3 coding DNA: TGTGCCAGCAGTCGGACGGTGGATAACTATGGCTACACCTTC. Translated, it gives CASSRTVDNYGYTF.

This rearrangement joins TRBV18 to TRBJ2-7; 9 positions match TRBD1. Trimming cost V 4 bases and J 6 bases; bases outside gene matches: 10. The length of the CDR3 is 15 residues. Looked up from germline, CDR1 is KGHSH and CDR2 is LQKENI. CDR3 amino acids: CASSRRGQGSREQYF. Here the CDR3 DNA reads TGTGCCAGCTCACGGAGGGGACAGGGATCACGCGAGCAGTACTTC.

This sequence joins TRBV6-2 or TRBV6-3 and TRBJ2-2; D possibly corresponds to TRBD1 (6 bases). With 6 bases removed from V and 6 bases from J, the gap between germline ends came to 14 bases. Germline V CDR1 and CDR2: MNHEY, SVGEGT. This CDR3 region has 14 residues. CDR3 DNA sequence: TGTGCCAGCAGGGCCGGGACATCCCCCGGGGAGCTGTTTTTT. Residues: CASRAGTSPGELFF.

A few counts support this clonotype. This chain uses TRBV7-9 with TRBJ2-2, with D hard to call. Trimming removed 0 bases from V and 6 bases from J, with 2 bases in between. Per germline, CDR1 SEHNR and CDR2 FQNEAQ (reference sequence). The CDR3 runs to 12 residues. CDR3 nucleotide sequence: TGTGCCAGCAGCTTAGCAGCCGGGGAGCTGTTTTTT. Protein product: CASSLAAGELFF.

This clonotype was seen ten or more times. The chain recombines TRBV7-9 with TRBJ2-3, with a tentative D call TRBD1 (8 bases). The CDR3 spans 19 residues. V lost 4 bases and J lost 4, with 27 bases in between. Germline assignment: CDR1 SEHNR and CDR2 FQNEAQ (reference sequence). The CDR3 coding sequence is TGTGCCAGCAGCTCCGACCACTACCGGACAGGGAGGGAGCCAGATACGCAGTATTTT. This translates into CASSSDHYRTGREPDTQYF.

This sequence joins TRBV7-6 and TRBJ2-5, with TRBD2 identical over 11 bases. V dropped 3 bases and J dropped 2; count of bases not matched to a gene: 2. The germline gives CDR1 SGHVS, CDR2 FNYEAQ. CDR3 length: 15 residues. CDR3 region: CASSFSSGGQETQYF. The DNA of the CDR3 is TGTGCCAGCAGCTTCTCTAGCGGGGGGCAAGAGACCCAGTACTTC.

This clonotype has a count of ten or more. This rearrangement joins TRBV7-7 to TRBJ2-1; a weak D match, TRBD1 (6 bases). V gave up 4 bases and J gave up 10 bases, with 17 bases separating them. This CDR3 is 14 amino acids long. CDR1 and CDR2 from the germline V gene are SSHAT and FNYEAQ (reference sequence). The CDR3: CASSSKGGTSEQFF. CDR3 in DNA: TGTGCCAGCAGCTCGAAGGGTGGGACATCCGAGCAGTTCTTC.

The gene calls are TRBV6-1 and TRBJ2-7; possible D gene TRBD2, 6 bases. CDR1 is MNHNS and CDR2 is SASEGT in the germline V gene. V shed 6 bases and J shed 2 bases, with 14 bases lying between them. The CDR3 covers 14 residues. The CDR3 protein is CASRAGGAPYEQYF. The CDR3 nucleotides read TGTGCCAGCAGAGCCGGAGGGGCCCCCTACGAGCAGTACTTC.

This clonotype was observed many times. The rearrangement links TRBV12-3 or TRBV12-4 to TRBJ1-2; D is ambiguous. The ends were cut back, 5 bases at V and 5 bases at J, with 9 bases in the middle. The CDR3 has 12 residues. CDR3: CASSLGLYGYTF. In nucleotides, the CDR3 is TGTGCCAGCAGTCTTGGACTATATGGCTACACCTTC.

CDR3 nucleotide sequence: TGTGCCAGCAGCCAAGCGGCTAGCGGGGGGTACGAGCAGTACTTC. Amino acid sequence: CASSQAASGGYEQYF. V gene TRBV3-1 combines with J gene TRBJ2-7; 11 bases match TRBD2. The germline V gene has CDR1 LGHDT and CDR2 YNNKEL (reference sequence). The V and J ends lost 1 base and 4 bases, in that order; junction bases with no gene match: 3. The CDR3 spans 15 residues.

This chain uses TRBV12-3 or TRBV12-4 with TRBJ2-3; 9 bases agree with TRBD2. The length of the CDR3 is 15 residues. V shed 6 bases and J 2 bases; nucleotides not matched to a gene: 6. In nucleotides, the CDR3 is TGTGCCAGCAGAGGAAGCGGGAGGTACACAGATACGCAGTATTTT. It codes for CASRGSGRYTDTQYF.

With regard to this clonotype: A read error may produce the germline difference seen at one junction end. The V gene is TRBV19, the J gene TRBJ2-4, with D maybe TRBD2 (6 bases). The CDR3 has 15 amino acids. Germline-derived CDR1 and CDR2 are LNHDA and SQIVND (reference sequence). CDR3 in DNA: TGTACCAGTAGTATAAGGTTAGCGGCCCTTGACATTCAGTACTTC. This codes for CTSSIRLAALDIQYF.

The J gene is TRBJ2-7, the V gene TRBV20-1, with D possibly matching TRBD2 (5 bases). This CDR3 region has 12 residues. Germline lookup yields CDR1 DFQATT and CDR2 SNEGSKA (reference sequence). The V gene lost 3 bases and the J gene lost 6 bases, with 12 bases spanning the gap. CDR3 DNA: TGCAGTGCTAGTGGCACCCGGGGCGAGCAGTACTTC. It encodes CSASGTRGEQYF.

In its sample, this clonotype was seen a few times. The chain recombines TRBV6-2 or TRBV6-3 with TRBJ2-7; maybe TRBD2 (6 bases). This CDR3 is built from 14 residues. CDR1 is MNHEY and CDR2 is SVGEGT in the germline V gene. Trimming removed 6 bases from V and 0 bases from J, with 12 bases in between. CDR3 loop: CASRLPGSSYEQYF. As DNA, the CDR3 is TGTGCCAGCAGATTACCCGGGAGCTCCTACGAGCAGTACTTC.

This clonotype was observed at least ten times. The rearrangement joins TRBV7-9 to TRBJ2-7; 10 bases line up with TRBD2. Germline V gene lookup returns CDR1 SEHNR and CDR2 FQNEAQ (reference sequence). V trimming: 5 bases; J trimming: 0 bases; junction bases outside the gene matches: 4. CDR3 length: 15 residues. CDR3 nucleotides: TGTGCCAGCAGCACCGGGACTAGCGCCTCCTACGAGCAGTACTTC. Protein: CASSTGTSASYEQYF.

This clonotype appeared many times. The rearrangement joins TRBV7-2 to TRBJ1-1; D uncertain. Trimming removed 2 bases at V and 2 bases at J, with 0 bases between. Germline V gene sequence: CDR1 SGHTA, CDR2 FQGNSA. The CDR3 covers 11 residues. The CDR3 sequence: CASSLNTEAFF. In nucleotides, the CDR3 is TGTGCCAGCAGCTTAAACACTGAAGCTTTCTTT.

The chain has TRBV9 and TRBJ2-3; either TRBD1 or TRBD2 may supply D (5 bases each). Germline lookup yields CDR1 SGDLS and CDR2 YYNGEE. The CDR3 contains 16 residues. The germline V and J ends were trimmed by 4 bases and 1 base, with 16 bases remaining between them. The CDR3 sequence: CASSPPGPGGTDTQYF. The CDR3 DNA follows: TGTGCCAGCAGCCCTCCGGGACCCGGTGGCACAGATACGCAGTATTTT.

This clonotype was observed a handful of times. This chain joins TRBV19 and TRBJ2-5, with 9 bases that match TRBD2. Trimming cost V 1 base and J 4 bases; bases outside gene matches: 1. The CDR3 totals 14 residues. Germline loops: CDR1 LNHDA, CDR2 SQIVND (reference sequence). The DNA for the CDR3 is TGTGCCAGTAGTATAGTACTAGCGGGAGAGACCCAGTACTTC. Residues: CASSIVLAGETQYF.

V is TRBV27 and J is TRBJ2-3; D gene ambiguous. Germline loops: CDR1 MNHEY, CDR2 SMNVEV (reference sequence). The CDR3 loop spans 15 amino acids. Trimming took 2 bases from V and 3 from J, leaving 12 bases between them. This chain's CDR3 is CASSLAAGWTDTQYF. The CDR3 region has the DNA TGTGCCAGCAGTTTAGCGGCAGGATGGACAGATACGCAGTATTTT.